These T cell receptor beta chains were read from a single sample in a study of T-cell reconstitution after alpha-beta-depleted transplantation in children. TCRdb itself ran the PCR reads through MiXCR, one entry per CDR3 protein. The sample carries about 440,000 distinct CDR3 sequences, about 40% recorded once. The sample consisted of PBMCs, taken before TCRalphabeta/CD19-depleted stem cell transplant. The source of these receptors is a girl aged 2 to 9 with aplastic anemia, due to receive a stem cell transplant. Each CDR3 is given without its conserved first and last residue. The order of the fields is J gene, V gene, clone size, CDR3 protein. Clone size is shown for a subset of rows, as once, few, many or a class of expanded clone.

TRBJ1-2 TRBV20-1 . SASRTREVGYT
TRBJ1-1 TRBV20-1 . SATRTGTVLEAF
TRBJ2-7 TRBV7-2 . ASTRGTPSYEQY
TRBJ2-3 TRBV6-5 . ASTERDYRLDTQY
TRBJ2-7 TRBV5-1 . ASSLVGQGIDEQY
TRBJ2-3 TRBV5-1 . ASSVPGVDTQY
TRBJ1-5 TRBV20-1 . SAPSRGQPQH
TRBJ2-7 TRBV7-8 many ASSLAPTYEQY
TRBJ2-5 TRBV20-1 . TFGGEEETQY
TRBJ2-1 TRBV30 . AWTMTAGPSYNEQF
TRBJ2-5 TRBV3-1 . ASSTRGAETQY
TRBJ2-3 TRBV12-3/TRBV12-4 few ASSSIEGPGRDTQY
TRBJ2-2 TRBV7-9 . ASSSGLSSGETGELF
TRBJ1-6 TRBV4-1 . ASSQDQGSPLH
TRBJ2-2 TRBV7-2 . ASSPLVSGGELF
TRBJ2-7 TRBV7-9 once ASSLTGSGYEQY
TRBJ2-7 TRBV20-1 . SAREGFGQGTSYEQY
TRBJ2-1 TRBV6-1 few ASSEQGRVYNEQF
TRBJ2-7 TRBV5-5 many ASSFGQLAYEQY
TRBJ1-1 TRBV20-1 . SARAQRTEAF
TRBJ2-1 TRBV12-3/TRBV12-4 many ASRKKGQRQF
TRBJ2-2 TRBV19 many ASSRGTNTGELF
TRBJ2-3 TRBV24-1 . ATSDKGQGNTDTQY
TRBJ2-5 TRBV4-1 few ASSQPTGPGGETQY
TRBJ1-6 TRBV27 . AASGGTGSPLH
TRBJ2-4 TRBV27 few ASSPGQGGHIQY
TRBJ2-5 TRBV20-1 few SARDRDRGQETQY
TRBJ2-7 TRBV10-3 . AISEPGQVIYEQY
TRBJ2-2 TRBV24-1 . ATSDPRLQTGELF
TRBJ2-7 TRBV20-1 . SASRSRLVAGQDEQY
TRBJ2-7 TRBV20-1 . SVPGSLTYEQY
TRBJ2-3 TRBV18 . ASSPPLRRADTQY
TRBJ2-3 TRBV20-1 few SARDGTSGANTQY